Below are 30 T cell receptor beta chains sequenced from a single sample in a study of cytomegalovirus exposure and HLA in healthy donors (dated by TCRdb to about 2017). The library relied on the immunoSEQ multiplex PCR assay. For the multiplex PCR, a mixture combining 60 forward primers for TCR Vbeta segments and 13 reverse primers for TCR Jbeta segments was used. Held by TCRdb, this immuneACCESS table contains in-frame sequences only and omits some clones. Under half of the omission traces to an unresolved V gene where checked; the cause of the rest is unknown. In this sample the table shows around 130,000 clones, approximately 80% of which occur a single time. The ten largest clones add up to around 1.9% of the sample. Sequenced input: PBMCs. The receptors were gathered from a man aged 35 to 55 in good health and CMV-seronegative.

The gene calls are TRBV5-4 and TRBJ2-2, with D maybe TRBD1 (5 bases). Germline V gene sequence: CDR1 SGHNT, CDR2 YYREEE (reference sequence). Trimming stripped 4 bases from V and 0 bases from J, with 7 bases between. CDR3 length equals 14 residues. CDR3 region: CASSPDTNTGELFF. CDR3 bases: TGTGCCAGCAGCCCGGACACGAACACCGGGGAGCTGTTTTTT.

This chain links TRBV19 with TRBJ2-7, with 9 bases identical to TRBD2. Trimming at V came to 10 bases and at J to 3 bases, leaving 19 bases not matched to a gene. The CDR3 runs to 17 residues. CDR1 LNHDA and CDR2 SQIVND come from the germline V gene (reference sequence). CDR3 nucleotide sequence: TGTGCCACTAGGACTAGCGCGATTGTTGGGACCTTCTACGAGCAGTACTTC. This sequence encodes CATRTSAIVGTFYEQYF.

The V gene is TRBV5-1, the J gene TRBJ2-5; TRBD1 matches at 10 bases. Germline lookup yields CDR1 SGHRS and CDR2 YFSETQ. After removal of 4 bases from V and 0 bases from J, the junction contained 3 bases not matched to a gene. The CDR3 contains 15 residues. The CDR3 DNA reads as TGCGCCAGCAGCCCGGACAGGGGGAACCAAGAGACCCAGTACTTC. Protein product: CASSPDRGNQETQYF. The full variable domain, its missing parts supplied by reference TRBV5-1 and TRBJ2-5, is KAGVTQTPRYLIKTRGQQVTLSCSPISGHRSVSWYQQTPGQGLQFLFEYFSETQRNKGNFPGRFSGRQFSNSRSEMNVSTLELGDSALYLCASSPDRGNQETQYFGPGTRLLVL.

CDR3 bases: TGCGCCAGCAGCCAGGGCGGCTTCGGGGGCTACGAGCAGTACTTC. Its protein is CASSQGGFGGYEQYF. The chain recombines TRBV4-1 with TRBJ2-7, with a weak D call TRBD2 (6 bases). The CDR3 extends over 15 amino acids. CDR1 and CDR2 from the germline V gene are MGHRA and YSYEKL. V was shortened by 3 bases and J by 3 bases, with 15 bases between the two germline ends.

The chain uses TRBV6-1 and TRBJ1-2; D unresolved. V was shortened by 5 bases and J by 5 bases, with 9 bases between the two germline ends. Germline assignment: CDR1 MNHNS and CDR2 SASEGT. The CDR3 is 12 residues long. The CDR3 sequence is CASSSNSYGYTF. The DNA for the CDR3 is TGTGCCAGCAGTTCTAACAGTTATGGCTACACCTTC.

In DNA form, the CDR3 reads TGTGCCAGCAGCGAGGAGGGGTATGGCTACACCTTC. This translates into CASSEEGYGYTF. V and J are TRBV9 and TRBJ1-2; a weak D match, TRBD1 (5 bases). The CDR3 runs 12 residues. CDR1 is SGDLS, CDR2 YYNGEE, per germline. Trimming pared 3 bases from V and 5 bases from J, leaving 8 bases between.

CDR3 amino acids: CASSLSSGGMETQYF. As DNA, the CDR3 is TGCGCCAGCAGCTTGTCTAGCGGGGGTATGGAGACCCAGTACTTC. The rearrangement links TRBV5-1 to TRBJ2-5; the match to TRBD2 covers 10 bases. The CDR3 contains 15 residues. CDR1 and CDR2 from the germline V gene are SGHRS and YFSETQ. V was pared by 1 base and J by 5 bases, with 5 bases of the junction left unmatched. Together with reference TRBV5-1 and TRBJ2-5, the CDR3 gives the full variable domain: KAGVTQTPRYLIKTRGQQVTLSCSPISGHRSVSWYQQTPGQGLQFLFEYFSETQRNKGNFPGRFSGRQFSNSRSEMNVSTLELGDSALYLCASSLSSGGMETQYFGPGTRLLVL.

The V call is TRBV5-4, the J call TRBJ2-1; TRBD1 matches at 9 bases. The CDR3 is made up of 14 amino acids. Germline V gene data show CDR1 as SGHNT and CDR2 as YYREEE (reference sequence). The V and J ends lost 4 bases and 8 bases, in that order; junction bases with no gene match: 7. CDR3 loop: CASSGGQGYDEQFF. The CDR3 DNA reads TGTGCCAGCAGCGGGGGACAGGGTTACGATGAGCAGTTCTTC.

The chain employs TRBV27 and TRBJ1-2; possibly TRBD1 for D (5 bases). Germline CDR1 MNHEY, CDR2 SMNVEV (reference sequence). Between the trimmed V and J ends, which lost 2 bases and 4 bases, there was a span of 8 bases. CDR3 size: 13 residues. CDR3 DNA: TGTGCCAGCAGTTTACAGGGCCTCTATGGCTACACCTTC. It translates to CASSLQGLYGYTF.

CDR3 region: CASSWEGRDEKLFF. CDR3 bases: TGCGCCAGCAGCTGGGAGGGACGTGATGAAAAACTGTTTTTT. The chain has TRBV5-1 and TRBJ1-4, with D maybe TRBD1 (5 bases). The germline V gene has CDR1 SGHRS and CDR2 YFSETQ. V was pared by 3 bases and J by 6 bases, with 12 bases between. The CDR3 has 14 residues.

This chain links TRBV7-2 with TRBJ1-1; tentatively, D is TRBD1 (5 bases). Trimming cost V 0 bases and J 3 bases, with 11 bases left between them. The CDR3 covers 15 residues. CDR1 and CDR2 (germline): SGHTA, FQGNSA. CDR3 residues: CASSLAPGMDTEAFF. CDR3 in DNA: TGTGCCAGCAGCTTAGCGCCAGGGATGGACACTGAAGCTTTCTTT.

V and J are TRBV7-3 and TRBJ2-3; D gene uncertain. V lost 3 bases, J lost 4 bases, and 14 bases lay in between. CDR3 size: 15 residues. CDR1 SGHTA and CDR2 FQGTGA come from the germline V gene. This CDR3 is CASSFGSVNADTQYF. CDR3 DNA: TGTGCCAGCAGCTTCGGGTCGGTGAACGCAGATACGCAGTATTTT.

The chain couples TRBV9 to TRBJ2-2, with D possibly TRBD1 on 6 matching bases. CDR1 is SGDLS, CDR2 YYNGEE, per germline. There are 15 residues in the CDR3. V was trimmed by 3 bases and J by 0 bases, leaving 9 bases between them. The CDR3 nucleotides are TGTGCCAGCAGCGCGAGGACAGCGAACACCGGGGAGCTGTTTTTT. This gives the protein CASSARTANTGELFF.

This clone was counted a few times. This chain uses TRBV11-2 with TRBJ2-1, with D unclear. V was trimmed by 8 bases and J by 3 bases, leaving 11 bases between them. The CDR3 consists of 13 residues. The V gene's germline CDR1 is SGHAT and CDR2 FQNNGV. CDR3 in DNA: TGTGCCAGCGGAGAACCCGACTACAATGAGCAGTTCTTC. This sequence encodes CASGEPDYNEQFF.

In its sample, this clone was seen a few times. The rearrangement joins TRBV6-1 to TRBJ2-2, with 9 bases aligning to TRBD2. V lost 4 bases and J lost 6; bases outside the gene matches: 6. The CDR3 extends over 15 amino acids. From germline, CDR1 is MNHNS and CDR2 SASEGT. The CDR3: CASSGVGGRAGELFF. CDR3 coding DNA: TGTGCCAGCAGTGGGGTGGGCGGGAGGGCCGGGGAGCTGTTTTTT.

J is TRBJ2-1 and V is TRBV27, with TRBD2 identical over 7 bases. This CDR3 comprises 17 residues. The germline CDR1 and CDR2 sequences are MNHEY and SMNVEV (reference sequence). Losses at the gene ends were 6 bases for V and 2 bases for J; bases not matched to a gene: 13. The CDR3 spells CASSTYTGTTPYNEQFF. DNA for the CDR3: TGTGCCAGCAGCACTTATACCGGGACTACCCCCTACAATGAGCAGTTCTTC.

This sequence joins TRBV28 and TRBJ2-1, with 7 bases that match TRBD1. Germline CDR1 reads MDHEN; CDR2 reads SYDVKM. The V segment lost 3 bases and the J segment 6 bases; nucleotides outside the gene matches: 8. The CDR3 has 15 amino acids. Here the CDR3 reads CASSFRGDRANEQFF. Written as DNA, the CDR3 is TGTGCCAGCAGTTTTAGGGGTGACAGGGCCAATGAGCAGTTCTTC. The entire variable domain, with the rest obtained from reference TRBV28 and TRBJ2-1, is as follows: DVKVTQSSRYLVKRTGEKVFLECVQDMDHENMFWYRQDPGLGLRLIYFSYDVKMKEKGDIPEGYSVSREKKERFSLILESASTNQTSMYLCASSFRGDRANEQFFGPGTRLTVL.

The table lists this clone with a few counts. The CDR3 loop reads CASRGFIRTGGALWDNEQFF. CDR3 bases: TGTGCCAGTAGGGGTTTTATCCGGACAGGGGGCGCGCTGTGGGACAATGAGCAGTTCTTC. V and J are TRBV19 and TRBJ2-1; 11 bases line up with TRBD1. The CDR3 loop spans 20 amino acids. From germline, CDR1 is LNHDA and CDR2 SQIVND (reference sequence). The junction had 21 bases not matched to a gene; V was cut back by 6 bases and J by 5 bases.

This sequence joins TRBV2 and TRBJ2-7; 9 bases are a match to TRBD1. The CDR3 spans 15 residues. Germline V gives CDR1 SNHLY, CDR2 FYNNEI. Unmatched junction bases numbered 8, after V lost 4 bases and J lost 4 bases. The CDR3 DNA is TGTGCCAGCAGTGGGTCTCCCGGGACAGGGTACGAGCAGTACTTC. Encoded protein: CASSGSPGTGYEQYF.

The CDR3 reads CASSLREGYYGYTF. The CDR3 DNA follows: TGTGCCAGCAGTTTAAGGGAGGGGTACTATGGCTACACCTTC. The V call is TRBV28, the J call TRBJ1-2, with D perhaps TRBD1 (5 bases). The germline V and J ends were trimmed by 2 bases and 3 bases, with 10 bases remaining between them. The length of the CDR3 is 14 residues. Looked up from germline, CDR1 is MDHEN and CDR2 is SYDVKM.

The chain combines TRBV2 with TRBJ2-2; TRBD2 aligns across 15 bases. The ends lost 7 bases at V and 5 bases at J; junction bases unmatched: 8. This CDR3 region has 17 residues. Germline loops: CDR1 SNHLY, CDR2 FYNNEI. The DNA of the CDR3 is TGTGCCAGCACTCCGGGACTAGCGGGAGGTCGGACCGGGGAGCTGTTTTTT. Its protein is CASTPGLAGGRTGELFF.

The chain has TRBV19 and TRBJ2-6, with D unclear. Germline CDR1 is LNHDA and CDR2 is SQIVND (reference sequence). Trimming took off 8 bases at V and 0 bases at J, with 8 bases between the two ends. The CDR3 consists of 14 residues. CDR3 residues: CASGPSSGANVLTF. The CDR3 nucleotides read TGTGCCAGTGGCCCCAGCTCTGGGGCCAACGTCCTGACTTTC. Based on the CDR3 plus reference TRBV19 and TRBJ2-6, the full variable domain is DGGITQSPKYLFRKEGQNVTLSCEQNLNHDAMYWYRQDPGQGLRLIYYSQIVNDFQKGDIAEGYSVSREKKESFPLTVTSAQKNPTAFYLCASGPSSGANVLTFGAGSRLTVL.

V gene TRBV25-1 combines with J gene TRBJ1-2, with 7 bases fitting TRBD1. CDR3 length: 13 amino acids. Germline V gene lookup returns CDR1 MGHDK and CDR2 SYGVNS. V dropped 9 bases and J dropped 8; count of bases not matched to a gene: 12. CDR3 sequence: CASKRTGSRGYTF. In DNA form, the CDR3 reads TGTGCCAGTAAAAGGACAGGAAGTCGGGGCTACACCTTC.

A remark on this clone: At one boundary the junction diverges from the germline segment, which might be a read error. The CDR3 bases are TGCGCCAGCGGCCAAGGACAGGGTTTCACAGATACGCAGTATTTT. This codes for CASGQGQGFTDTQYF. The chain joins TRBV4-3 to TRBJ2-3; TRBD1 matches 8 bases. The CDR3 has 15 residues. Germline V gene sequence: CDR1 LGHNA, CDR2 YSLEER.

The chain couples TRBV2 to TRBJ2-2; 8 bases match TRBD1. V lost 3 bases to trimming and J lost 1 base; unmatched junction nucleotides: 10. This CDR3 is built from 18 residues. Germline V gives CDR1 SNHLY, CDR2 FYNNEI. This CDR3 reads CASSEGQERGLNTGELFF. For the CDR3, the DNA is TGTGCCAGCAGTGAGGGACAGGAAAGAGGATTGAACACCGGGGAGCTGTTTTTT.

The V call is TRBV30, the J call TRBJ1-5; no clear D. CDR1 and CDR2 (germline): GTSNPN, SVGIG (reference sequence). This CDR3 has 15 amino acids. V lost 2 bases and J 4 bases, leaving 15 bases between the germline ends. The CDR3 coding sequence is TGTGCCTGGAGTTCACCCGTCCCGGGAAATCAGCCCCAGCATTTT. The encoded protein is CAWSSPVPGNQPQHF.

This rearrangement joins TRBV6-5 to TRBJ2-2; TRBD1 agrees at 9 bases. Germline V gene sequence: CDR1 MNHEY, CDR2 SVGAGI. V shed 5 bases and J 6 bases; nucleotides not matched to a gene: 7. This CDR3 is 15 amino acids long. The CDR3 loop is CASSPGTGKSGELFF. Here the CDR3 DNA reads TGTGCCAGCAGTCCCGGGACAGGGAAGTCCGGGGAGCTGTTTTTT.

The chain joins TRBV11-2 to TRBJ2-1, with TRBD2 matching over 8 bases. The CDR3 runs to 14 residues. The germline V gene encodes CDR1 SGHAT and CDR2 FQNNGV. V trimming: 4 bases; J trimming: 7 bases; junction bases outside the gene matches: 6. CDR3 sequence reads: CASSWRGARNEQFF. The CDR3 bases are TGTGCCAGCAGCTGGCGGGGGGCGCGGAATGAGCAGTTCTTC.

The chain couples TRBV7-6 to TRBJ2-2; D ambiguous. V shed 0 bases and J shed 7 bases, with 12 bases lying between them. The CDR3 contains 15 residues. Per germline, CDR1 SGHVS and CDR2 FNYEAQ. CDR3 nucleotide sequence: TGTGCCAGCAGCTTAGCGTCGCGGCCCCTCGGGGAGCTGTTTTTT. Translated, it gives CASSLASRPLGELFF.

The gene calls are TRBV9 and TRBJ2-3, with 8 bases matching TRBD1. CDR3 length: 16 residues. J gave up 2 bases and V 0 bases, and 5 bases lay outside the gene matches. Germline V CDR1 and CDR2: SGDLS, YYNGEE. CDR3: CASSVEGTGYTDTQYF. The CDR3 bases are TGTGCCAGCAGCGTAGAAGGGACAGGCTACACAGATACGCAGTATTTT. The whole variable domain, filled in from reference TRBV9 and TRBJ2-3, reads DSGVTQTPKHLITATGQRVTLRCSPRSGDLSVYWYQQSLDQGLQFLIQYYNGEERAKGNILERFSAQQFPDLHSELNLSSLELGDSALYFCASSVEGTGYTDTQYFGPGTRLTVL.